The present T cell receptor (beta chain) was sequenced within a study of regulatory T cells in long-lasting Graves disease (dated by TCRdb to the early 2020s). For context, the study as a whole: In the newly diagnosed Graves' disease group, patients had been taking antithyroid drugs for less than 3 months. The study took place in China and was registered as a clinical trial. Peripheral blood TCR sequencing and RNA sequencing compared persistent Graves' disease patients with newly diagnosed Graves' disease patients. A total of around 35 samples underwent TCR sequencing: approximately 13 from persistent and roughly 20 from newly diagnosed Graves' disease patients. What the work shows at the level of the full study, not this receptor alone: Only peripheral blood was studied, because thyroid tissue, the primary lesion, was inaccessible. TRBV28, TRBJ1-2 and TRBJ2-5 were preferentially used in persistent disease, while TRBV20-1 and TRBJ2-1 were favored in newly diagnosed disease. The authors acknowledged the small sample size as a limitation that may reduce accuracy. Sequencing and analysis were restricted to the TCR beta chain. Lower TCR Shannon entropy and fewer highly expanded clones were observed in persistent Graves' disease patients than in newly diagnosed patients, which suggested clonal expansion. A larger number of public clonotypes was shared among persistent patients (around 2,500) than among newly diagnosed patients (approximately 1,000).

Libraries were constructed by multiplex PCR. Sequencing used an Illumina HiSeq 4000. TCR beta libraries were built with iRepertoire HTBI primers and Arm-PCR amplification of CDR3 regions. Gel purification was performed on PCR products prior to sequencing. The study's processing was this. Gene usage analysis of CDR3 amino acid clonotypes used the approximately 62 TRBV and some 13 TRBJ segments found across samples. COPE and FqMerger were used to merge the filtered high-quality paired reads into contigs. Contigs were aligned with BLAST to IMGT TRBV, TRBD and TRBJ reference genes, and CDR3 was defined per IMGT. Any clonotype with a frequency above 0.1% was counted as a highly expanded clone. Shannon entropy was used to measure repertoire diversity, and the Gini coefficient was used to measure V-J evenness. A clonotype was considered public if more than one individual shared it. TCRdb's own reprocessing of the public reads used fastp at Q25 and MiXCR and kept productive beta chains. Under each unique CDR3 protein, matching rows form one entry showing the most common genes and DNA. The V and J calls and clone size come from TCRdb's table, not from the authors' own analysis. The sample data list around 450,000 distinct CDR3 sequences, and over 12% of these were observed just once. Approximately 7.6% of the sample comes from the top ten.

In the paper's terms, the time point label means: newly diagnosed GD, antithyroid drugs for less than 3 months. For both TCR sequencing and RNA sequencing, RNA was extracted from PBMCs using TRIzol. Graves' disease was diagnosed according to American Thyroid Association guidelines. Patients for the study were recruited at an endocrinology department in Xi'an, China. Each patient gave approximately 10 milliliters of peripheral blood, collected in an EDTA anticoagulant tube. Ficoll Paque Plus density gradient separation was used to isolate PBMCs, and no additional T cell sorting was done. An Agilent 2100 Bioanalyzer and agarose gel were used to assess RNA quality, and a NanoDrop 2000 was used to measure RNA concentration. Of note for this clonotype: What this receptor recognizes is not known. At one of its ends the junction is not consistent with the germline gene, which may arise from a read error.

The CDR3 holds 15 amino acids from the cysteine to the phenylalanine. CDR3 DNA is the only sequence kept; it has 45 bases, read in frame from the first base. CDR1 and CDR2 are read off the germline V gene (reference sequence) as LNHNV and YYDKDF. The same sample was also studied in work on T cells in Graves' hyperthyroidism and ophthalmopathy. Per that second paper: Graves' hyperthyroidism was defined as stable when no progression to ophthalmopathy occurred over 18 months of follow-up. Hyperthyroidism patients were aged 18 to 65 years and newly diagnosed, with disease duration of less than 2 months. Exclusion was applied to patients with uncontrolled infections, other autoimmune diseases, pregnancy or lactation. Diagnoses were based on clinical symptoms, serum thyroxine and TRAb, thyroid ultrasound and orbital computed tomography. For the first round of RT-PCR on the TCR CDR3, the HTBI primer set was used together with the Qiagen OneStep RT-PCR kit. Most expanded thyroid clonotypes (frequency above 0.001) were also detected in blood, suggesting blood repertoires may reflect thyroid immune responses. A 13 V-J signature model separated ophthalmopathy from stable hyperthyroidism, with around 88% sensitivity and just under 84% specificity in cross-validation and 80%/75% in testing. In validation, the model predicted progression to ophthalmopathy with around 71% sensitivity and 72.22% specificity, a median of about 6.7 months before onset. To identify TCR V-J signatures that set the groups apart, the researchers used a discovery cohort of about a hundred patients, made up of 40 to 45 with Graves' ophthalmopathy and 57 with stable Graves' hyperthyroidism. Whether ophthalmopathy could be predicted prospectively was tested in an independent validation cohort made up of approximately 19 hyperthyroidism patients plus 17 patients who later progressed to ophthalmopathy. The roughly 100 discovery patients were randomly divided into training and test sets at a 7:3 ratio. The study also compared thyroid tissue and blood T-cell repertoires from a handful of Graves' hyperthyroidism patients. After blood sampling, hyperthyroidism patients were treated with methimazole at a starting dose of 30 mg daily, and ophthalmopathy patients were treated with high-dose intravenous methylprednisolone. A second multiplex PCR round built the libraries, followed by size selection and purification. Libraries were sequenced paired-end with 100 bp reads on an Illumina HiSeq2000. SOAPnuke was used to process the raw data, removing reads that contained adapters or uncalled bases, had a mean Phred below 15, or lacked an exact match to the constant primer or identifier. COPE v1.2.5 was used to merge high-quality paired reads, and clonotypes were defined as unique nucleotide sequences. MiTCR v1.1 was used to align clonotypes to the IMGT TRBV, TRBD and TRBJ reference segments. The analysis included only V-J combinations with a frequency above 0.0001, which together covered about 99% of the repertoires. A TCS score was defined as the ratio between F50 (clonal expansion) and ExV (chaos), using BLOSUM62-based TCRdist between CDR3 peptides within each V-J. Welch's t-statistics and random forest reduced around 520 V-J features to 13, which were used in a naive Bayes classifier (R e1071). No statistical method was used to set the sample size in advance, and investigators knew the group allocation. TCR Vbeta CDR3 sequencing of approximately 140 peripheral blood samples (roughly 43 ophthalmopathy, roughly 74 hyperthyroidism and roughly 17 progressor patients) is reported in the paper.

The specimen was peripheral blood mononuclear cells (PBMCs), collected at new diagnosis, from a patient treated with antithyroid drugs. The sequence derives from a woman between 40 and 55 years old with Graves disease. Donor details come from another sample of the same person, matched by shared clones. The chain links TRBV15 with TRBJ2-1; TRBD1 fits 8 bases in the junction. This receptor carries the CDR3 CATSGDRGSNNEQFF. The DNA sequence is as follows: TGTGCCACCAGCGGAGACAGGGGCTCTAACAATGAGCAGTTCTTC.